This T cell receptor (beta chain) emerged from a study of siplizumab effects on memory and regulatory T cells (dated by TCRdb to between 2019 and 2020). Describing the broader study: The study looked at the effect of siplizumab, an anti-CD2 antibody, on alloreactive T-cell subsets in allogeneic mixed lymphocyte reactions made from human PBMCs.

The CDR3 measures 12 amino acids from cysteine to phenylalanine. This entry keeps only the CDR3 DNA: 36 bases, framed from base 1. A distance of 9 bases separates the germline ends of V and J, which lose 9 bases and 2 bases respectively. Via the germline V gene, CDR1 is ENHRY and CDR2 SYGVKD. Receptor amplification or capture employed the immunoSEQ multiplex PCR assay. About 9.1 x 10^4 TCR templates per sample were assayed on the deep sequencing platform. Genomic DNA extracted from sorted T cells was used for TCRbeta CDR3 sequencing. As for the original processing: Clonal analysis of TCRbeta CDR3 data was done in the R programming language. Comparing unstimulated samples against CFSE-low samples taken after the reaction was how alloreactive CD4+ and CD8+ clones were defined. By matching sequences to the repertoires of sorted unstimulated Treg and non-Treg cells, each alloreactive CD4+ clone was assigned a regulatory or non-regulatory origin. TCRdb re-hosts the immuneACCESS table, in-frame sequences only. Its copies lack some clones; in the studies checked, an unresolved V gene accounts for under half of them, and the cause for the rest is not known. That table furnishes V, J and clone size, whereas the DNA furnished D and trimming. The sample profile shows some 97,000 clones; approximately 94% of them were found once. The ten top clones hold 1% to 1.5% of the sample.

Concerning this clone itself: Its antigen specificity is not known. One base away there is no much larger clone; base qualities are not given.

Sorted unstimulated T cells and proliferating T cells recovered from mixed lymphocyte reactions were subjected to TCRbeta CDR3 sequencing. Fresh whole blood from nine to eleven HLA-typed healthy donors was used to isolate PBMCs. To map where alloreactive clones came from, CD4+ non-regulatory T cells in the unstimulated state were FACS-sorted. Study-wide findings and limitations: The cumulative frequency of alloreactive sequences that could be traced back to unstimulated CD4+ memory T cells was significantly reduced by siplizumab. Unstimulated naive T cells appeared more diverse than memory T cells, and naive cells seemed to contribute substantially to the alloresponse. Sequences below about 10^-5 frequency were poorly captured, so only a minor fraction of alloreactive clones could be mapped to unstimulated subsets. In reactions with siplizumab, an average of approximately 69% of mappable alloreactive CD4+ clones were Treg-derived, compared with about 27% in control reactions. Roughly 75-95% of proliferating CD4+ or CD8+ clones could not be assigned a naive or memory phenotype. Whether proliferating Tregs from siplizumab cultures were suppressive was not functionally confirmed.

The V and J segments used are TRBV10-3 and TRBJ2-3; the D segment could be TRBD2, given 6 matching bases. Sequencing input: non-Treg CD4+ T cells sorted from blood. The label giving this sample's cell subset or site can be read as: FACS-sorted unstimulated CD4+ non-regulatory T cells. The origin of this receptor is a human donor in good health. The sequence in DNA is TGTGCCATAGCGGGTACCACAGATACGCAGTATTTT. Its protein product is CAIAGTTDTQYF.